The entry below gives a single T cell receptor beta chain sequence along with its context. As yet, its antigen is unknown. Trimming took off 7 bases at V and 6 bases at J, with 11 bases between the two ends. The germline V gene encodes CDR1 ENHRY and CDR2 SYGVKD. This CDR3 is 12 amino acids long. The sample originates from a study of early stage breast cancer tumors. Profiled with immunoSEQ multiplex PCR; TCRdb holds only in-frame clones, not every one. Among around 48,000 clones listed, about 89% were seen once. Broader study findings: Bulk DNA sequencing of unsorted cells missed chain pairing and markers. Compared with adjacent normal breast, tumors showed 2.5 to 3-fold denser, more clonal T cells. Most shared enriched TCRB sequences were commonly generated ones.

Sequenced input: blood. This TCR was sampled from a person in their 70s with breast cancer. This chain connects TRBV10-3 to TRBJ2-3; TRBD2 is a possible D gene (5 bases). CDR3 protein: CAIKEAEDTQYF. In DNA, the CDR3 is TGTGCCATCAAGGAAGCGGAGGATACGCAGTATTTT.